This TCR beta chain stems from a study of blood T cells in healthy people across ages. Notes on the study in general: A strong correlation between TCR beta diversity and naive T cell percentage was seen.

Germline V gene data show CDR1 as LGHNA and CDR2 as YSLEER. V lost 0 bases and J lost 4, with 9 bases in between. This CDR3 is built from 14 residues. With respect to this clonotype: Its antigen is currently unknown. A much larger clone differs from this one at a single base, so this may be a read error.

Primers used in a second PCR of roughly 7 to 11 cycles were a sample-barcoded 5' primer and a J-beta primer mix. Each cDNA molecule received a tag from a template-switch adaptor that had 12 random nucleotides. In TCRdb, the 5' RACE reads were re-called with MiXCR into one record per CDR3 protein. The table includes fewer than 2,000,000 distinct CDR3 sequences, about two fifths detected once. Per sample, no less than 5.5 micrograms of total RNA were extracted. The sequencing input was blood. The chain combines TRBV4-3 with TRBJ1-1; D ambiguous. The receptor was derived from a human donor in good health. The CDR3 reads CASSQDMGTTEAFF. In nucleotides, the CDR3 is TGCGCCAGCAGCCAAGATATGGGTACCACTGAAGCTTTCTTT.